The source of this T cell receptor (beta chain) is a study of cytomegalovirus exposure and HLA in healthy donors. PCR primers comprised 60 Vbeta and 13 Jbeta primers. Sequencing was performed with immunoSEQ multiplex PCR; in TCRdb, only in-frame clones are kept and a portion is missing. Of 150,000 to 160,000 clones detected, around 70% appear once; the ten largest clones hold under 2.5%. Study-level findings and limits: Cytomegalovirus association was listed for 164 TCR beta chains.

A word on this clone: No antigen is known for it.

The germline V gene encodes CDR1 LNHNV and CDR2 YYDKDF (reference sequence). This CDR3 has 15 residues. Trimming cost V 3 bases and J 7 bases; bases outside gene matches: 5. The receptor comes from a man under 40 in good health and CMV-seronegative. What was sequenced was PBMCs. The chain recombines TRBV15 with TRBJ1-6; 8 bases match TRBD1. The CDR3, as DNA: TGTGCCACCAGCAGTCGGACAGGGAGGAATTCACCCCTCCACTTT. It specifies CATSSRTGRNSPLHF.